This T cell receptor beta chain was captured in a study of blood T cell repertoires in COVID-19. Germline V gene sequence: CDR1 SGHNT, CDR2 YYREEE (reference sequence). J lost 2 bases, V lost 4 bases, and 5 bases had no gene match. The CDR3 is 14 amino acids. The assay was immunoSEQ multiplex PCR, and TCRdb's table has in-frame clones only and misses some. The table lists 250,000 or so clones, about nine tenths of them singletons. The sequencing sample was made of PBMCs or T cells enriched from blood (not recorded which). This receptor was obtained from a woman aged 18-35 years who had recovered from COVID-19. This sequence joins TRBV5-4 and TRBJ1-2; 7 nucleotides match TRBD1. The CDR3 DNA reads as TGTGCCAGCAGCCAACAGGGGCTCAACTATGGCTACACCTTC. Translating gives CASSQQGLNYGYTF.